This entry lists 23 T cell receptor beta chains sequenced from one sample in a study of T cell clonotyping in hematopoietic cell transplantation. The method was immunoSEQ multiplex PCR; TCRdb's version includes in-frame clones alone and lacks a portion of them. The top ten hold roughly 14% of the sample, which has over 10,000 clones, roughly 76% seen once. This sample comprised peripheral blood mononuclear cells, obtained 180 days after allogeneic stem cell transplant. These TCRs come from a male patient between 60 and 69 years old who had an allogeneic stem cell transplant from an unrelated donor, so the T cells may come from the graft donor. Some clones in this sample may be carry-over from other donors' samples.

V usage is TRBV6-6 and J usage is TRBJ2-7; D remains unclear. Trimming took off 5 bases at V and 2 bases at J, with 7 bases between the two ends. Looked up from germline, CDR1 is MNHNY and CDR2 is SVGAGI (reference sequence). This CDR3 contains 12 residues. CDR3 amino acids: CASSPGPYEQYF. The CDR3 coding sequence is TGTGCCAGCAGTCCCGGACCCTACGAGCAGTACTTC.

This clone was counted between two and nine times. The chain is built from TRBV11-1 and TRBJ2-7; D is unresolved. The V and J ends lost 0 bases and 2 bases respectively, with 8 bases between them. Germline CDR1 and CDR2: SGHAT and FQDESV (reference sequence). The CDR3 runs to 14 residues. CDR3 amino acids: CASSLASAAYEQYF. The CDR3 coding sequence is TGTGCCAGCAGCTTAGCGTCGGCGGCCTACGAGCAGTACTTC. Full variable domain (rest looked up from reference TRBV11-1 and TRBJ2-7): EAEVAQSPRYKITEKSQAVAFWCDPISGHATLYWYRQILGQGPELLVQFQDESVVDDSQLPKDRFSAERLKGVDSTLKIQPAELGDSAMYLCASSLASAAYEQYFGPGTRLTVT.

The gene calls are TRBV4-2 and TRBJ1-4; weak D call: TRBD1 (5 bases). The CDR3 is 16 residues long. CDR1 and CDR2 from the germline V gene are LGHNA and YNFKEQ. V gave up 4 bases and J gave up 7 bases, with 19 bases separating them. For the CDR3, the DNA is TGTGCCAGCAGCCTATTCCCGGGACTAGAGGGTGAAAAACTGTTTTTT. It codes for CASSLFPGLEGEKLFF.

The rearrangement joins TRBV9 to TRBJ1-2; 9 positions match TRBD1. CDR3 length equals 16 residues. CDR1 is SGDLS, CDR2 YYNGEE, per germline. V shed 0 bases and J 4 bases; nucleotides not matched to a gene: 7. The CDR3 region has the DNA TGTGCCAGCAGCGTAGGAGGAACAGGGGGCGTCTATGGCTACACCTTC. Residues: CASSVGGTGGVYGYTF.

The chain is built from TRBV6-6 and TRBJ1-5; D unclear. Germline loops: CDR1 MNHNY, CDR2 SVGAGI (reference sequence). This CDR3 region has 14 residues. V lost 5 bases and J lost 2, with 10 bases in between. CDR3 sequence: CASSARQGNQPQHF. DNA for the CDR3: TGTGCCAGCAGTGCCAGGCAGGGCAATCAGCCCCAGCATTTT.

The gene calls are TRBV6-6 and TRBJ1-1; 10 bases align to TRBD1. Trimming removed 6 bases from V and 0 bases from J; junction bases left unmatched: 7. CDR3 size: 16 residues. Germline-derived CDR1 and CDR2 are MNHNY and SVGAGI (reference sequence). The CDR3 reads CASSTGTGVMNTEAFF. CDR3 in DNA: TGTGCCAGCAGCACCGGGACAGGGGTCATGAACACTGAAGCTTTCTTT.

As to this clone: The same CDR3 is also encoded by other DNA sequences in this sample. V usage is TRBV30 and J usage is TRBJ2-7, with D tentatively TRBD1 (5 bases). The CDR3 covers 11 residues. Per the germline V gene, CDR1 is GTSNPN and CDR2 is SVGIG (reference sequence). V lost 1 base to trimming and J lost 4 bases, with 5 bases between them. In nucleotides, the CDR3 is TGTGCCTGGAGTGGACAGTACGAGCAGTACTTC. It encodes CAWSGQYEQYF. Looking up the rest from reference TRBV30 and TRBJ2-7 gives the full variable domain: SQTIHQWPATLVQPVGSPLSLECTVEGTSNPNLYWYRQAAGRGLQLLFYSVGIGQISSEVPQNLSASRPQDRQFILSSKKLLLSDSGFYLCAWSGQYEQYFGPGTRLTVT.

This clone turned up a few times. The rearrangement uses TRBV20-1 and TRBJ2-1, with D unclear. In germline, CDR1 is DFQATT, CDR2 SNEGSKA (reference sequence). Trimming took 5 bases from V and 15 from J, leaving 17 bases between them. The CDR3 length is 11 residues. The CDR3 protein is CSAAVGFQRFF. Written as DNA, the CDR3 is TGCAGTGCTGCCGTCGGGTTTCAACGGTTCTTC.

The chain has TRBV5-4 and TRBJ2-5; 7 nucleotides align to TRBD1. The end of the DNA is better explained by TRBJ2-7, so the J call may be wrong. CDR3 length: 15 amino acids. Germline CDR1 and CDR2: SGHNT and YYREEE (reference sequence). The DNA for the CDR3 is TGTGCCAGCAGCTCGGGGACAGCCGTTCCCTACGAGCAGTACTTC. Amino acids: CASSSGTAVPYEQYF.

The chain is built from TRBV9 and TRBJ2-1; 7 bases agree with TRBD1. Germline trimming cut 3 bases from V and 0 bases from J; bases unmatched to any gene: 3. Germline assignment: CDR1 SGDLS and CDR2 YYNGEE. This CDR3 contains 15 residues. CDR3 sequence (DNA): TGTGCCAGCAGCGCACAGGGGAACTCCTACAATGAGCAGTTCTTC. It translates to CASSAQGNSYNEQFF.

This clone was counted between two and nine times. The rearrangement links TRBV10-1 to TRBJ1-2, with TRBD1 as a possible D gene (5 bases). V was trimmed by 7 bases and J by 5 bases, leaving 20 bases between them. There are 15 residues in the CDR3. The germline V gene encodes CDR1 WNHNN and CDR2 SYGVQD (reference sequence). Here the CDR3 DNA reads TGCGCCAGCAAGCCGGTTCGGGGCCCGGGGTATGGCTACACCTTC. Translated, it gives CASKPVRGPGYGYTF.

This chain joins TRBV5-1 and TRBJ1-1; no clear D gene. This CDR3 is built from 15 residues. Germline V gene data show CDR1 as SGHRS and CDR2 as YFSETQ. Trimming left V 4 bases short and J 3 bases short, with 16 bases between. The CDR3, as DNA: TGCGCCAGCAGCGAGATCGGGGAGGTGGACACTGAAGCTTTCTTT. Translation: CASSEIGEVDTEAFF.

The chain has TRBV2 and TRBJ2-7, with D possibly called TRBD1 or TRBD2 (5 bases each). This CDR3 region has 14 residues. V shed 5 bases and J shed 4 bases, with 15 bases lying between them. CDR1 is SNHLY and CDR2 is FYNNEI in the germline V gene. The CDR3 DNA reads as TGTGCCAGCAGTCCCGGGACCTACTCGTACGAGCAGTACTTC. Its translation: CASSPGTYSYEQYF. Using reference TRBV2 and TRBJ2-7 for the parts outside the CDR3, the full variable domain is EPEVTQTPSHQVTQMGQEVILRCVPISNHLYFYWYRQILGQKVEFLVSFYNNEISEKSEIFDDQFSVERPDGSNFTLKIRSTKLEDSAMYFCASSPGTYSYEQYFGPGTRLTVT.

This sequence joins TRBV27 and TRBJ1-3; D gene uncertain. The V gene's germline CDR1 is MNHEY and CDR2 SMNVEV (reference sequence). V lost 3 bases and J lost 2, with 8 bases in between. The CDR3 covers 14 residues. The CDR3 here is CASSLSRAGNTIYF. CDR3 bases: TGTGCCAGCAGTTTGTCAAGGGCTGGAAACACCATATATTTT.

The chain joins TRBV5-4 to TRBJ1-1; tentatively, D is TRBD1 (5 bases). Trimming took off 2 bases at V and 5 bases at J, with 10 bases between the two ends. CDR1 and CDR2 from the germline V gene are SGHNT and YYREEE (reference sequence). The CDR3 extends over 13 amino acids. The DNA for the CDR3 is TGTGCCAGCAGCTTATCAGGGTGGACTGAAGCTTTCTTT. This gives the protein CASSLSGWTEAFF. Drawing the rest from reference TRBV5-4 and TRBJ1-1, the complete variable domain is ETGVTQSPTHLIKTRGQQVTLRCSSQSGHNTVSWYQQALGQGPQFIFQYYREEENGRGNFPPRFSGLQFPNYSSELNVNALELDDSALYLCASSLSGWTEAFFGQGTRLTVV.

The genes are TRBV30 and TRBJ2-3; maybe TRBD2 (6 bases). Deletions cut 2 bases from V and 3 bases from J, with 15 bases between. This CDR3 has 15 amino acids. In germline, CDR1 is GTSNPN, CDR2 SVGIG (reference sequence). The CDR3 is CAWSRRGLSTDTQYF. The CDR3 DNA reads TGTGCCTGGAGTAGGAGGGGTCTTTCAACAGATACGCAGTATTTT.

The genes are TRBV5-6 and TRBJ2-3, with unresolved D. This CDR3 has 16 residues. Germline assignment: CDR1 SGHDT and CDR2 YYEEEE. V lost 0 bases, J lost 0 bases, and 11 bases lay in between. CDR3 in amino acids: CASSLGGPRSTDTQYF. The DNA of the CDR3 is TGTGCCAGCAGCTTGGGAGGTCCTAGAAGCACAGATACGCAGTATTTT.

The chain employs TRBV27 and TRBJ2-7; 8 positions agree with TRBD1. The germline CDR1 and CDR2 sequences are MNHEY and SMNVEV (reference sequence). The CDR3 totals 12 residues. Trimming removed 10 bases from V and 6 bases from J; junction bases left unmatched: 8. The CDR3 sequence: CATRTGHGEQYF. The DNA of the CDR3 is TGTGCCACCCGGACAGGGCATGGCGAGCAGTACTTC.

J is TRBJ2-6 and V is TRBV7-3; D is undetermined. V was cut by 5 bases and J by 2 bases, with 7 bases left in between. The CDR3 is made up of 14 amino acids. The germline V gene has CDR1 SGHTA and CDR2 FQGTGA. The CDR3 here is CASSPRAGANVLTF. CDR3 bases: TGTGCCAGCAGCCCCCGCGCTGGGGCCAACGTCCTGACTTTC.

J is TRBJ1-5 and V is TRBV6-5, with 8 bases that match TRBD1. CDR1 is MNHEY, CDR2 SVGAGI, per germline. J gave up 0 bases and V 6 bases, and 4 bases lay outside the gene matches. This CDR3 is built from 15 residues. This CDR3 is CASRPTGDSNQPQHF. The CDR3 DNA reads as TGTGCCAGCAGACCGACAGGGGATAGCAATCAGCCCCAGCATTTT.

V gene TRBV5-1 combines with J gene TRBJ2-3; D unresolved. This CDR3 has 15 amino acids. Trimming stripped 2 bases from V and 0 bases from J, with 10 bases between. Germline CDR1 is SGHRS and CDR2 is YFSETQ. The CDR3 sequence: CASSLSPSSTDTQYF. CDR3 sequence (DNA): TGCGCCAGCAGCTTAAGCCCCTCTAGCACAGATACGCAGTATTTT.

The chain combines TRBV27 with TRBJ2-6, with 7 bases identical to TRBD2. The CDR3 consists of 17 residues. The ends lost 2 bases at V and 2 bases at J; junction bases unmatched: 6. CDR1 is MNHEY, CDR2 SMNVEV, per germline (reference sequence). The DNA for the CDR3 is TGTGCCAGCAGTTTAATTTGGGGAGGGCCTGGGGCCAACGTCCTGACTTTC. Translation gives CASSLIWGGPGANVLTF.

The chain recombines TRBV30 with TRBJ1-1; D call uncertain. This CDR3 is built from 10 residues. Germline CDR1 GTSNPN, CDR2 SVGIG (reference sequence). The V and J ends lost 5 bases and 4 bases respectively, with 5 bases between them. The CDR3 sequence: CAWGFTEAFF. CDR3 nucleotides: TGTGCCTGGGGGTTCACTGAAGCTTTCTTT.